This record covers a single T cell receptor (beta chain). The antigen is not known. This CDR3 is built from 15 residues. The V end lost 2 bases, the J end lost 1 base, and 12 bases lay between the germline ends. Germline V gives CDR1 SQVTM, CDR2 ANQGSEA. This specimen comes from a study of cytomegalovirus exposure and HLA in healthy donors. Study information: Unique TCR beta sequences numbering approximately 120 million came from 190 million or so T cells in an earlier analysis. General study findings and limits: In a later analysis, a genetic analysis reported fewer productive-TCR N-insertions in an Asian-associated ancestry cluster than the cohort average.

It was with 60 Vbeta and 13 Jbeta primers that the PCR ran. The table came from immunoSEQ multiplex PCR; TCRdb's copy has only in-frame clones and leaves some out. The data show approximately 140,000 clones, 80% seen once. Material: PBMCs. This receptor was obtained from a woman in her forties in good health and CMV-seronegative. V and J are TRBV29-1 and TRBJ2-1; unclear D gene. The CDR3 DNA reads TGCAGCGTTGAATCCAGCGATCGGTCCTACAATGAGCAGTTCTTC. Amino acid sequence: CSVESSDRSYNEQFF.